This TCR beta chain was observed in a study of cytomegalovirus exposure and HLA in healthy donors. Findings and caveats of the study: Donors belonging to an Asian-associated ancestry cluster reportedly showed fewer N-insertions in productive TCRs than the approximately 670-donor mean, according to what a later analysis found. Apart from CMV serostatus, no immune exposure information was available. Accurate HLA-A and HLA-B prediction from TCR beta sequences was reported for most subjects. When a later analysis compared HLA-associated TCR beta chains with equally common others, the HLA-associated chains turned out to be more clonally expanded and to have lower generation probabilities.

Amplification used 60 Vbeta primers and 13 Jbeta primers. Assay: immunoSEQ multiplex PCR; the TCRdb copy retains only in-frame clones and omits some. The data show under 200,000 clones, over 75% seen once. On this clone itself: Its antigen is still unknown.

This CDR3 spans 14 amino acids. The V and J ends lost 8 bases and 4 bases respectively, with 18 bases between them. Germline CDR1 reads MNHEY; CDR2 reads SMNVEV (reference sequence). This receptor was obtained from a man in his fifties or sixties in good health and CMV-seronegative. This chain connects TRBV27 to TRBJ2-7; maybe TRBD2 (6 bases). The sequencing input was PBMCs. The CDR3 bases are TGTGCCAGCGGTCTGTGGGGGGTCAGGTACGAGCAGTACTTC. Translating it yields CASGLWGVRYEQYF.